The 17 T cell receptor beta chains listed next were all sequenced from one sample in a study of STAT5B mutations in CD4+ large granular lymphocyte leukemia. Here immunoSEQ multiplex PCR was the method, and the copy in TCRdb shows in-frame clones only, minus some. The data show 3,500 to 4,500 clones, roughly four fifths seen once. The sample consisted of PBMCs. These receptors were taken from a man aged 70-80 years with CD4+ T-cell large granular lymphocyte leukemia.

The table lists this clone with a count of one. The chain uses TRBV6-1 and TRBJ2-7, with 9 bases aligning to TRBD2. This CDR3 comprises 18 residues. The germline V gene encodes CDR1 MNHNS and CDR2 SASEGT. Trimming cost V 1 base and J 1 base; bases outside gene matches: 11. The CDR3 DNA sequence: TGTGCCAGCAGTGAAGGTGATAGCGGGAGACATGTGTCCTACGAGCAGTACTTC. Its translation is CASSEGDSGRHVSYEQYF.

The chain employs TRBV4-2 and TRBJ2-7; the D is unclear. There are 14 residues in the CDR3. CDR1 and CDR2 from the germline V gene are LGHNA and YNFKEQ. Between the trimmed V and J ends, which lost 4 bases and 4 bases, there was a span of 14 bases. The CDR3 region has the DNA TGTGCCAGCAGCCGTATCAGCCAGTCATACGAGCAGTACTTC. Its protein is CASSRISQSYEQYF.

The CDR3 protein is CASSLGAGPAGELFF. CDR3 bases: TGTGCCAGCAGCTTGGGGGCGGGGCCGGCCGGGGAGCTGTTTTTT. The chain is built from TRBV5-4 and TRBJ2-2, with a weak D call TRBD2 (6 bases). The CDR3 spans 15 residues. CDR1 is SGHNT, CDR2 YYREEE, per germline (reference sequence). The V gene lost 0 bases and the J gene lost 6 bases, with 12 bases spanning the gap.

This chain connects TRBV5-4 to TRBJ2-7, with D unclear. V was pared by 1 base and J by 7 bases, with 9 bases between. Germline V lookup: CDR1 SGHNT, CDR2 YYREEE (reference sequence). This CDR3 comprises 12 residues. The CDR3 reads CASSLPQLEQYF. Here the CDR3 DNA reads TGTGCCAGCAGCTTGCCCCAACTGGAGCAGTACTTC.

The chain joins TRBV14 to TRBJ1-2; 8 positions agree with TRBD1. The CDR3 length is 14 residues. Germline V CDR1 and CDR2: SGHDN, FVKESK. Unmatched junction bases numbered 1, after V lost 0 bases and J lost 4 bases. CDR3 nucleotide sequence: TGTGCCAGCAGCCAAGACAGGGGGCTCTATGGCTACACCTTC. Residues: CASSQDRGLYGYTF.

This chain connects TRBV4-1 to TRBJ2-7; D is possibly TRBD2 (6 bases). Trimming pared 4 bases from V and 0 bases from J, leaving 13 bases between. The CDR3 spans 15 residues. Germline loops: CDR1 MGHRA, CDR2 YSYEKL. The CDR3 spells CASSRLRDSSYEQYF. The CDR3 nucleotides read TGCGCCAGCAGCCGACTCCGGGACTCCTCCTACGAGCAGTACTTC.

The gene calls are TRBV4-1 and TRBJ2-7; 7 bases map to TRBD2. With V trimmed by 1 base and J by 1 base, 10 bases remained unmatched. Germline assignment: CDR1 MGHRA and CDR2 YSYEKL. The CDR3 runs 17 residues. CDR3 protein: CASSQATGTTLSYEQYF. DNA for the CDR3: TGCGCCAGCAGCCAAGCAACCGGGACTACTTTATCCTACGAGCAGTACTTC.

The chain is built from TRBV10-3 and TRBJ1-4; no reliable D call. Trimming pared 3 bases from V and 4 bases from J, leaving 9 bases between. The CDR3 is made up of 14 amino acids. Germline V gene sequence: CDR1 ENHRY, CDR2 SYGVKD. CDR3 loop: CAISEYVLNEKLFF. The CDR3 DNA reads TGTGCCATCAGTGAATACGTTCTTAATGAAAAACTGTTTTTT.

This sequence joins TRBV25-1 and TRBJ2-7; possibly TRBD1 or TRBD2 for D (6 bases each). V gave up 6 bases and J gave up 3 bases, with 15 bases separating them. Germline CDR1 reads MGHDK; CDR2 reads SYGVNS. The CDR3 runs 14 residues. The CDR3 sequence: CASSLNGGHYEQYF. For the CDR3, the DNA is TGTGCCAGCAGCTTAAACGGGGGACACTACGAGCAGTACTTC.

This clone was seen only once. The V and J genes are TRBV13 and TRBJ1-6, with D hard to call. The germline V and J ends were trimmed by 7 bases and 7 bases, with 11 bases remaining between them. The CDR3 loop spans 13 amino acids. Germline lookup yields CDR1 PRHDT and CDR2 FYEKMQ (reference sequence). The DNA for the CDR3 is TGTGCCAGCAACCCGGGCGGAAATTCACCCCTCCACTTT. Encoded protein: CASNPGGNSPLHF.

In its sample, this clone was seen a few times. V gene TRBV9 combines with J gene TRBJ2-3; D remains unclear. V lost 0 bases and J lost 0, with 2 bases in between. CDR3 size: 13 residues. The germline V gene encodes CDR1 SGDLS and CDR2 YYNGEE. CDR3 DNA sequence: TGTGCCAGCAGCGTAGTTAGCACAGATACGCAGTATTTT. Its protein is CASSVVSTDTQYF.

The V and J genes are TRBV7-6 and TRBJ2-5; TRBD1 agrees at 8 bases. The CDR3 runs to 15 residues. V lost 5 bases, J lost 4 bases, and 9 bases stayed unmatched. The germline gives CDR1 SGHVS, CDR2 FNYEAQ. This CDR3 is CASSRSPTGVETQYF. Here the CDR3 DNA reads TGTGCCAGCAGCCGCTCCCCGACAGGGGTAGAGACCCAGTACTTC.

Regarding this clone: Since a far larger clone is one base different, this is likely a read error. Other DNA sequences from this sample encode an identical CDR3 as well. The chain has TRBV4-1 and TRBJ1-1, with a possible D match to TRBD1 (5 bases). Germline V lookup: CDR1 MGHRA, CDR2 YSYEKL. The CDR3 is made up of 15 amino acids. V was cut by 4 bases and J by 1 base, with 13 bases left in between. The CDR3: CASSPRSDRNTEAFF. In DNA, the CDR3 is TGCGCCAGCAGCCCTCGTTCTGACAGGAACACTGAAGCTTTCTTT.

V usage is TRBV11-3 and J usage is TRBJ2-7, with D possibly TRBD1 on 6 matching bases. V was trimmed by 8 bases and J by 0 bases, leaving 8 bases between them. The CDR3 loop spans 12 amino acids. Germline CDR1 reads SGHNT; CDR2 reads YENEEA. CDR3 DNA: TGTGCCAGCGGACAGAGCTCCTACGAGCAGTACTTC. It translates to CASGQSSYEQYF.

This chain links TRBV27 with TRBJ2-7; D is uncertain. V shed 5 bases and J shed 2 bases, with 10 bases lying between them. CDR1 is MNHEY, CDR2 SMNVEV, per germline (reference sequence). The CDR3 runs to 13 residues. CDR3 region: CASSPQVTYEQYF. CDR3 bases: TGTGCCAGCAGTCCGCAGGTGACCTACGAGCAGTACTTC.

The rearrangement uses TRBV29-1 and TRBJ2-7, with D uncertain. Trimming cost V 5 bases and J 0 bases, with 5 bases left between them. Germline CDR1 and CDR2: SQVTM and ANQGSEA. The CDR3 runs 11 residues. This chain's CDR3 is CSVRASYEQYF. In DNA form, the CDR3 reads TGCAGCGTTCGGGCCTCCTACGAGCAGTACTTC.

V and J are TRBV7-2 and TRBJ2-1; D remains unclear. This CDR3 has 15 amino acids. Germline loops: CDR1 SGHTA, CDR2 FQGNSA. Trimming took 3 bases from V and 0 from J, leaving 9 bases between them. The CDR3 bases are TGTGCCAGCAGCTTGGTGCTGAGCTCCTACAATGAGCAGTTCTTC. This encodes CASSLVLSSYNEQFF.